The present T cell receptor (beta chain) was sequenced within a study of kidney transplant recipient with SARS-CoV-2 infection. Many counts were recorded for this clonotype. TCRdb independently ran MiXCR on the reads; one entry per CDR3 protein. Of some 220,000 distinct CDR3 sequences listed, 25% to 35% are singletons. The V segment lost 7 bases and the J segment 6 bases; nucleotides outside the gene matches: 3. Germline V gene lookup returns CDR1 ENHRY and CDR2 SYGVKD. The CDR3 totals 14 residues. This sample comprised a blood sample, obtained at baseline and between days 110 and 120 from a kidney transplant recipient. This sequence originates from a male patient in his 30s who had COVID-19 and was a kidney transplant recipient. Some T cells may be transferred from the graft donor. This chain joins TRBV10-3 and TRBJ2-2; the match to TRBD1 covers 12 bases. CDR3 sequence reads: CAIKGQGASGELFF. In DNA form, the CDR3 reads TGTGCCATCAAGGGACAGGGGGCGTCCGGGGAGCTGTTTTTT.